These 12 T cell receptor beta chains came from one sample sequenced in a study of identical twins. TCRdb itself ran the 5' RACE reads through MiXCR, one entry per CDR3 protein. The profile shows 450,000 to 600,000 distinct CDR3 sequences, approximately 20% of them singletons. These same data were also listed under a study on yellow fever vaccine responses in identical twins.

The sample consisted of CD4+ T cells sorted from blood. Receptors originate from a woman under 30 in good health.

The chain is built from TRBV5-5 and TRBJ2-1, with 12 nucleotides matching TRBD1. Per the germline V gene, CDR1 is SGHKS and CDR2 is YYEKEE (reference sequence). The CDR3 contains 15 residues. V was clipped by 7 bases and J by 8 bases; unmatched bases: 10. CDR3 DNA sequence: TGTGCCAGCTTGGGTGGGGACAGGGGGCTGGATGAGCAGTTCTTC. Its protein is CASLGGDRGLDEQFF. The whole variable domain, filled in from reference TRBV5-5 and TRBJ2-1, reads DAGVTQSPTHLIKTRGQQVTLRCSPISGHKSVSWYQQVLGQGPQFIFQYYEKEERGRGNFPDRFSARQFPNYSSELNVNALLLGDSALYLCASLGGDRGLDEQFFGPGTRLTVL.

This clonotype occurred a few times. The chain carries TRBV6-1 and TRBJ2-7, with 7 bases matching TRBD2. CDR1 and CDR2 from the germline V gene are MNHNS and SASEGT. The CDR3 length is 13 residues. Unmatched junction bases numbered 8, after V lost 6 bases and J lost 6 bases. This chain's CDR3 is CASRGTNNLEQYF. CDR3 bases: TGTGCCAGCAGAGGGACTAACAACCTCGAGCAGTACTTC.

The chain couples TRBV12-3 or TRBV12-4 to TRBJ2-5; TRBD2 agrees at 12 bases. The CDR3 is 16 amino acids. The ends lost 5 bases at V and 1 base at J; junction bases unmatched: 5. CDR3 residues: CASSTRLAGVQETQYF. The CDR3, as DNA: TGTGCCAGCAGTACCAGACTAGCGGGAGTCCAAGAGACCCAGTACTTC.

This clonotype was detected once. The chain recombines TRBV9 with TRBJ2-1, with 9 positions matching TRBD2. The CDR3 has 16 amino acids. Germline loops: CDR1 SGDLS, CDR2 YYNGEE. The V and J ends lost 0 bases and 8 bases, in that order; junction bases with no gene match: 9. The CDR3 bases are TGTGCCAGCAGCGTAGGCCCTAGCGGGAAAGTAGATGAGCAGTTCTTC. Translation: CASSVGPSGKVDEQFF.

This clonotype was seen only a few times. The chain links TRBV20-1 to TRBJ2-3, with 8 positions matching TRBD2. The CDR3 is made up of 14 amino acids. The germline V gene has CDR1 DFQATT and CDR2 SNEGSKA (reference sequence). V lost 5 bases to trimming and J lost 4 bases; unmatched junction nucleotides: 8. CDR3 nucleotide sequence: TGCAGTGCTCAGAAAGGACTAGCTCCAGATACGCAGTATTTT. This sequence encodes CSAQKGLAPDTQYF.

Only a few counts were recorded for this clonotype. The chain employs TRBV7-9 and TRBJ2-1, with TRBD2 as a possible D gene (6 bases). Germline CDR1 reads SEHNR; CDR2 reads FQNEAQ (reference sequence). V was trimmed by 7 bases and J by 0 bases, leaving 13 bases between them. The CDR3 is 15 amino acids. The DNA for the CDR3 is TGTGCCAGCATGGAGCGGGTTAACTCCTACAATGAGCAGTTCTTC. This translates into CASMERVNSYNEQFF.

The chain employs TRBV12-3 or TRBV12-4 and TRBJ2-1; maybe TRBD2 (6 bases). The CDR3 is 14 amino acids. Trimming took 3 bases from V and 3 from J, leaving 9 bases between them. CDR3 loop: CASSFRLVYNEQFF. The CDR3 nucleotides read TGTGCCAGCAGTTTTCGACTAGTCTACAATGAGCAGTTCTTC.

The table lists this clonotype with many counts. The J gene is TRBJ2-3, the V gene TRBV10-3; 7 nucleotides match TRBD2. CDR1 and CDR2 from the germline V gene are ENHRY and SYGVKD. Unmatched junction bases numbered 6, after V lost 0 bases and J lost 9 bases. CDR3 length: 14 amino acids. The CDR3 reads CAISESERRETQYF. CDR3 DNA sequence: TGTGCCATCAGTGAGTCGGAGAGGCGGGAGACGCAGTATTTT.

This clonotype was seen more than once but under ten times. The chain recombines TRBV20-1 with TRBJ2-7; TRBD2 is a possible D gene (6 bases). Per the germline V gene, CDR1 is DFQATT and CDR2 is SNEGSKA (reference sequence). Trimming cost V 4 bases and J 2 bases, with 9 bases left between them. The CDR3 extends over 12 amino acids. CDR3 region: CSATREPYEQYV. In DNA, the CDR3 is TGCAGTGCTACCCGGGAGCCCTACGAGCAGTACGTC.

V is TRBV7-9 and J is TRBJ2-5; perhaps TRBD2 as D (5 bases). Germline CDR1 and CDR2: SEHNR and FQNEAQ (reference sequence). This CDR3 contains 14 residues. With 3 bases removed from V and 2 bases from J, the gap between germline ends came to 10 bases. This chain's CDR3 is CASSFDWRQETQYF. CDR3 DNA: TGTGCCAGCAGCTTTGACTGGAGGCAAGAGACCCAGTACTTC.

The genes are TRBV28 and TRBJ2-1; TRBD1 agrees at 9 bases. The CDR3 has 17 residues. CDR1 MDHEN and CDR2 SYDVKM come from the germline V gene. Trimming cost V 6 bases and J 6 bases; bases outside gene matches: 15. CDR3 protein: CASSSIPGTGTGNEQFF. For the CDR3, the DNA is TGTGCCAGCAGCTCTATTCCCGGGACAGGGACTGGCAATGAGCAGTTCTTC.

This clonotype was found a few times. This chain joins TRBV3-1 and TRBJ2-7; no clear D. V was shortened by 1 base and J by 3 bases, with 10 bases between the two germline ends. Germline V lookup: CDR1 LGHDT, CDR2 YNNKEL (reference sequence). The CDR3 is 14 residues long. The CDR3 DNA is TGTGCCAGCAGCCAAGGACGCTTTGGCTACGAGCAGTACGTC. Its protein product is CASSQGRFGYEQYV.